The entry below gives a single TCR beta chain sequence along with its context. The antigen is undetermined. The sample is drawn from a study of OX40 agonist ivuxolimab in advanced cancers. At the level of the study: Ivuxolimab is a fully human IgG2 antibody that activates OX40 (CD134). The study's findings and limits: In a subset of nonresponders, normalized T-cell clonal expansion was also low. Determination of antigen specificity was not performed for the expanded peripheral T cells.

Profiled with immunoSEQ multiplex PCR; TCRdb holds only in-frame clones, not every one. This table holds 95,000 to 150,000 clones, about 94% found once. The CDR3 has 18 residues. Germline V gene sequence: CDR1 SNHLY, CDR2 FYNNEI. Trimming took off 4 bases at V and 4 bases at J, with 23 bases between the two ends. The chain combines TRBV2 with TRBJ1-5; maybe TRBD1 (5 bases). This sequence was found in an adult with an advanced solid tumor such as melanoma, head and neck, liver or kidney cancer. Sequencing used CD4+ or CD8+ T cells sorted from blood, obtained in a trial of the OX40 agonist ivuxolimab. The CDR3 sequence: CASSAPRGRGAKNQPQHF. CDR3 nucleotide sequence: TGTGCCAGCAGTGCGCCCCGGGGCCGAGGAGCTAAAAATCAGCCCCAGCATTTT.